This entry features one T cell receptor (beta chain) sequence. What it recognizes is unknown. Assay used: immunoSEQ multiplex PCR; TCRdb lists only in-frame clones, some missing. The sample has roughly 1 million clones, roughly 70% seen once; the top ten hold about 1.5%. Healthy and HIV-negative, the adult donors had no recent acute infections or vaccinations. The source of the sample is a study of shared clonotypes between healthy human individuals. Findings and limits, study-wide: The naive CD4 repertoires of a handful of donors were compared, and about 5% of clonotypes were shared.

The V gene's germline CDR1 is SGHVS and CDR2 FNYEAQ. This CDR3 has 15 amino acids. V was cut by 4 bases and J by 6 bases, with 15 bases left in between. Source material: memory CD4+ T cells sorted from blood. The sample's subset: CD45RA-negative fraction. The receptor's source is a man in his late teens or twenties in good health. This chain joins TRBV7-6 and TRBJ2-2; tentatively, D is TRBD2 (6 bases). DNA for the CDR3: TGTGCCAGCAGCTCGACGGGAGTTTCTGCCGGGGAGCTGTTTTTT. Translation: CASSSTGVSAGELFF.